This T cell receptor (beta chain) was captured by sequencing in a study of cytomegalovirus exposure and HLA in healthy donors. Primers included in the PCR were 60 Vbeta and 13 Jbeta primers. TCRdb's table, derived via immunoSEQ multiplex PCR, lists solely in-frame clones and lacks some. The data show about 160,000 clones, approximately 85% seen once. After removal of 5 bases from V and 8 bases from J, the junction contained 11 bases not matched to a gene. CDR3 length: 17 residues. Germline CDR1 is MNHNS and CDR2 is SASEGT. Sample: PBMCs. The sequence derives from a man aged 50 to 60 in good health and CMV-seropositive. J is TRBJ1-6 and V is TRBV6-1, with 11 bases identical to TRBD1. CDR3: CASSKGQGADYDSPLHF. CDR3 sequence (DNA): TGTGCCAGCAGTAAAGGACAGGGGGCGGACTACGATTCACCCCTCCACTTT.